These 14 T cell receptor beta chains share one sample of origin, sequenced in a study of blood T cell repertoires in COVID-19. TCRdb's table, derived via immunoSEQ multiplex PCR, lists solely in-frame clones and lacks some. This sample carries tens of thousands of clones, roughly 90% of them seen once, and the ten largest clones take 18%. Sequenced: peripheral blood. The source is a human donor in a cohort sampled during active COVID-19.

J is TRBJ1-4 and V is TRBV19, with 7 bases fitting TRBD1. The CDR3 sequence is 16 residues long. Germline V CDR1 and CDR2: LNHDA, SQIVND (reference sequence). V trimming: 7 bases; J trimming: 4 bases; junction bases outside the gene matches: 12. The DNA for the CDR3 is TGTGCCAGTACCCCATCCTCACAGGGGATTAATGAAAAACTGTTTTTT. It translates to CASTPSSQGINEKLFF.

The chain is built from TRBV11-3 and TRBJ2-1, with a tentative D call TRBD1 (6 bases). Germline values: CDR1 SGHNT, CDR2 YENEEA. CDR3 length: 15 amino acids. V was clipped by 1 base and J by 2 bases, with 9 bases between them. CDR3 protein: CASSLATGTYNEQFF. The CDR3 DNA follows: TGTGCCAGCAGCTTAGCCACAGGGACCTACAATGAGCAGTTCTTC.

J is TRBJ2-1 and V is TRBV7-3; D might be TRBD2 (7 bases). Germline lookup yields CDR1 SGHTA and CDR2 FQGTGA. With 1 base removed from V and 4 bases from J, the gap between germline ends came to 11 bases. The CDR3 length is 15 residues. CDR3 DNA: TGTGCCAGCAGCTTAATAGGGGGACTATACAATGAGCAGTTCTTC. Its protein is CASSLIGGLYNEQFF.

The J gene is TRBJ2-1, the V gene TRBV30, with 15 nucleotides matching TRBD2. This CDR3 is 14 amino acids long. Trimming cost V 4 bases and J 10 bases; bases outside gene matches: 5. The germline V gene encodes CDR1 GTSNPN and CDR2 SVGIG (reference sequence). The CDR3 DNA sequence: TGTGCCTGGACCCCGGGACTAGCGGGAGGAGAGCAGTTCTTC. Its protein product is CAWTPGLAGGEQFF.

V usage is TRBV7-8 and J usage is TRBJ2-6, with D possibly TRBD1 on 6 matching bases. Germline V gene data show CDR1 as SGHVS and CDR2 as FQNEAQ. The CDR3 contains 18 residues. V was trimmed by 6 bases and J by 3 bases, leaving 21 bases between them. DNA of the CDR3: TGTGCCAGCAGATTCAACAGGGTCTCTTGGTATGGGGCCAACGTCCTGACTTTC. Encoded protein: CASRFNRVSWYGANVLTF.

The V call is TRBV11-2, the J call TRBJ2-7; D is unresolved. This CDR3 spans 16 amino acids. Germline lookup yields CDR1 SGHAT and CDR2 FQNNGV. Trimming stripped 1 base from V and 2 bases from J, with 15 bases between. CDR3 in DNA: TGTGCCAGCAGCTTAGGGGTGCGCGGCGAAGCCTACGAGCAGTACTTC. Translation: CASSLGVRGEAYEQYF.

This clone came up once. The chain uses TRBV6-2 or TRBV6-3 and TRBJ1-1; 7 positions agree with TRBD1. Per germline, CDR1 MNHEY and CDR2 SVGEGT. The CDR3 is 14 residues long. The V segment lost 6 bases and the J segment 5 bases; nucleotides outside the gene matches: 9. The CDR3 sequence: CASSLQGILTEAFF. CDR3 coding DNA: TGTGCCAGCAGCCTACAGGGGATTTTAACTGAAGCTTTCTTT.

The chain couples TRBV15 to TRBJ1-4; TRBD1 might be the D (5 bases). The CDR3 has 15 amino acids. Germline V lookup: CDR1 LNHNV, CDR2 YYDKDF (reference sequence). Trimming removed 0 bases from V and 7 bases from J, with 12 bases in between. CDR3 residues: CATSRDRTQGEKLFF. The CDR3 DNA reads TGTGCCACCAGCAGAGATCGGACCCAGGGTGAAAAACTGTTTTTT.

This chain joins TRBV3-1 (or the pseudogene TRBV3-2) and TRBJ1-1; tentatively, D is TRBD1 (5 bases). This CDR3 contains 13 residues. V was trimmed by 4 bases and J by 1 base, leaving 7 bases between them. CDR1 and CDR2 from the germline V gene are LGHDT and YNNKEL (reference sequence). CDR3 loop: CASSPRENTEAFF. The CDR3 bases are TGTGCCAGCAGCCCCAGGGAGAACACTGAAGCTTTCTTT.

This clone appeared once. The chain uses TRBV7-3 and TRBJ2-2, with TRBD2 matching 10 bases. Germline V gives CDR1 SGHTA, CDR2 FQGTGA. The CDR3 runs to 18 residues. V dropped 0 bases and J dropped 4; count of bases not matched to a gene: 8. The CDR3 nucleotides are TGTGCCAGCAGCTTAACGCCTAGCGGGAGACGGTTCACCGGGGAGCTGTTTTTT. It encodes CASSLTPSGRRFTGELFF. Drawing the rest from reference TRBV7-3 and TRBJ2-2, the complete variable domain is GAGVSQTPSNKVTEKGKYVELRCDPISGHTALYWYRQSLGQGPEFLIYFQGTGAADDSGLPNDRFFAVRPEGSVSTLKIQRTERGDSAVYLCASSLTPSGRRFTGELFFGEGSRLTVL.

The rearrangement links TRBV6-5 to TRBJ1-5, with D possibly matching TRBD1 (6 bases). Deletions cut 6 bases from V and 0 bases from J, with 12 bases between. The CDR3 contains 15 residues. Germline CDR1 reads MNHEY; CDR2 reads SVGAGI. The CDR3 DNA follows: TGTGCCAGCAGCCAACAGGGAGTTAGCAATCAGCCCCAGCATTTT. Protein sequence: CASSQQGVSNQPQHF.

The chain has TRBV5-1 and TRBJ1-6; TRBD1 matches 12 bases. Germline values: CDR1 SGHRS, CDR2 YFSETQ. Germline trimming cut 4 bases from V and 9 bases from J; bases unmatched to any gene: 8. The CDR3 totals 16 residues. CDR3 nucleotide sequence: TGCGCCAGCAGCCTGGACGGGACAGGGGGCGGTTCACCCCTCCACTTT. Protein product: CASSLDGTGGGSPLHF.

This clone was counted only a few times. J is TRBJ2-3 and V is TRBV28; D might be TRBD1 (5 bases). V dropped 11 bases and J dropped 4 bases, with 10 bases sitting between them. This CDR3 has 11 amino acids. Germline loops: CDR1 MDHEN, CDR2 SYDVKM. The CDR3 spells CACTGPDTQYF. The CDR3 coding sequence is TGTGCCTGCACAGGCCCAGATACGCAGTATTTT.

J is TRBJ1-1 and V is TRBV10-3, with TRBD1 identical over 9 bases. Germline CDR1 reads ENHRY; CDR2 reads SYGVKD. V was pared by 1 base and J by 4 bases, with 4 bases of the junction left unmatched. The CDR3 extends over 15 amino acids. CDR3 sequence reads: CAISEWGQGPTEAFF. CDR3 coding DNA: TGTGCCATCAGTGAGTGGGGACAGGGCCCCACTGAAGCTTTCTTT.